This T cell receptor beta chain was retrieved from a study of Ad26.COV2.S vaccination and SARS-CoV-2 variants. Across the study: By the intramuscular route, Ad26.COV2.S was given once, or twice 56 days apart. Overall study results and limits: After vaccination, reports described spike-specific CD8+ and CD4+ T cell responses as showing substantial breadth.

Specified treatment: some 19 received Ad26.COV2.S at low or high dose, single or two shots; 5 received placebo; per-sample allocation not given. Samples came from day 63 after the first vaccine or placebo injection. The individual, an adult aged 18-55 years, was a donor in Boston. Germline loops: CDR1 SQVTM, CDR2 ANQGSEA. The CDR3 is 13 residues long. The V gene lost 4 bases and the J gene lost 5 bases, with 11 bases spanning the gap. Note on this clone: Its matching antigen is unknown.

Sequencing used immunoSEQ multiplex PCR; TCRdb keeps in-frame clones, though not all of them. The sample holds about 390,000 clones; roughly nine tenths are singletons and the top ten take around 3.4%. Sequences were derived from peripheral blood, sampled in a trial of Ad26.COV2.S vaccine versus placebo. The chain has TRBV29-1 and TRBJ2-2; D is possibly TRBD1 or TRBD2 (5 bases each). This clonotype was sampled from a person aged 18 to 59 who received the Ad26.COV2.S COVID-19 vaccine or a placebo. The DNA for the CDR3 is TGCAGCGTTGCGGGACGGGTAACCGGGGAGCTGTTTTTT. It encodes CSVAGRVTGELFF.